This paragraph covers one TCR beta chain sequence. Its matching antigen is unknown. This CDR3 comprises 12 residues. The germline gives CDR1 SQVTM, CDR2 ANQGSEA. V shed 7 bases and J 7 bases; nucleotides not matched to a gene: 6. This record belongs to a study of cytomegalovirus exposure and HLA in healthy donors. At the level of the study: A prior analysis found 100 million to 140 million unique TCR beta sequences from some 190 million T cells.

The primer mix had 60 Vbeta and 13 Jbeta primers. Repertoires were generated with immunoSEQ multiplex PCR, while TCRdb's copy carries only in-frame clones and drops some. The sample has about 190,000 clones, 80% to 85% seen once. Study observations and caveats: Per a prior analysis, the majority of TCR beta V segments were productive roughly 87% or roughly 30% of the time. The availability of immune exposure information extended only to CMV serostatus. It was taken for granted in presence/absence analyses that sequencing depth across donors was roughly uniform.

Sequenced sample: PBMCs. The receptor's source is a boy aged 5-17 years in good health and CMV-seronegative. The V gene is TRBV29-1, the J gene TRBJ2-7; 11 nucleotides agree with TRBD1. CDR3 coding DNA: TGCAGCGCTTTGGGACAGGGGGGTGAGCAGTACTTC. The encoded protein is CSALGQGGEQYF.